The following is a T cell receptor beta chain sequence with its context. Its matching antigen is unknown. The CDR3 loop spans 11 amino acids. Looked up from germline, CDR1 is DFQATT and CDR2 is SNEGSKA (reference sequence). The PCR employed 60 Vbeta primers together with 13 Jbeta primers. Profiling relied on immunoSEQ multiplex PCR, and the TCRdb table lists in-frame clones only, not all of them. Of some 150,000 clones detected, roughly 85% appear once; the ten largest clones hold 0.66%. The data belong to a study of cytomegalovirus exposure and HLA in healthy donors. Study findings and constraints: Rarity marked most TCR sequences, yet some public TCRs occurred in many donors. According to reports, the classifier identified cytomegalovirus status with high specificity and sensitivity.

The specimen sequenced was PBMCs. The J gene is TRBJ2-3, the V gene TRBV20-1; D gene ambiguous. The clonotype originates from a male donor in good health and CMV-seronegative. CDR3 DNA: TGCAGCCCACGGGTAGGAGATACGCAGTATTTT. Translation: CSPRVGDTQYF.